What follows is one T cell receptor beta chain and its context. The antigen is unknown. The data were taken from a study of graft-versus-host responses after intestinal transplantation. Study-wide background: Those transplanted obtained multivisceral, liver-intestinal, or isolated intestinal grafts. Every recipient had anti-thymocyte globulin induction and about three years of tacrolimus plus steroids. General study findings and limits: The highest levels of circulating GvH clones went along with early declines in HvG clones after transplant. GvH clones appeared in recipient marrow, some first in ileum or blood.

Profiled with immunoSEQ multiplex PCR; TCRdb holds only in-frame clones, not every one. The data show tens of thousands of clones, approximately 94% seen once. The J segment lost 2 bases and the V segment lost 4 bases, leaving 6 bases of the junction unmatched. Germline V gene sequence: CDR1 LGHNA, CDR2 YNFKEQ. This CDR3 is 16 amino acids long. This clonotype was obtained from a human donor who was the organ donor for an intestinal transplant. This sequence joins TRBV4-2 and TRBJ2-1; 9 bases fit TRBD1. Sequences were derived from unstimulated CD4+ T cells sorted from spleen or lymph node cells, sampled before transplant. The CDR3: CASSLGQGAAYNEQFF. The CDR3 DNA follows: TGTGCCAGCAGCCTGGGACAGGGTGCCGCCTACAATGAGCAGTTCTTC.